Listed here are 6 T cell receptor beta chains from one sample, sequenced in a study of blood T cells in healthy people across ages. Then a second PCR, running roughly 7 to 11 cycles, was carried out with a sample-barcoded 5' primer and a J-beta primer mix. TCRdb independently ran MiXCR on the 5' RACE reads; one entry per CDR3 protein. The table records 450,000 to 700,000 distinct CDR3 sequences, roughly 28% of them present only once. The sequenced sample was blood. These receptors originate from a woman in her 70s in good health.

The chain uses TRBV6-1 and TRBJ1-1, with TRBD1 matching over 9 bases. Germline CDR1 is MNHNS and CDR2 is SASEGT. V lost 2 bases, J lost 1 base, and 5 bases stayed unmatched. The CDR3 runs to 16 residues. CDR3 sequence reads: CASSERGDRANTEAFF. CDR3 in DNA: TGTGCCAGCAGTGAAAGGGGGGACAGGGCGAACACTGAAGCTTTCTTT.

This chain links TRBV12-3 or TRBV12-4 with TRBJ1-2; a possible D gene is TRBD1 (5 bases). The CDR3 has 14 amino acids. Between the trimmed V and J ends, which lost 2 bases and 6 bases, there was a span of 13 bases. The CDR3 loop reads CASSLMGVGDGYTF. For the CDR3, the DNA is TGTGCCAGCAGTTTAATGGGGGTAGGAGATGGCTACACCTTC.

The V gene is TRBV2, the J gene TRBJ2-3; 8 bases map to TRBD1. J lost 3 bases, V lost 6 bases, and 8 bases had no gene match. Germline values: CDR1 SNHLY, CDR2 FYNNEI. The CDR3 sequence is 15 residues long. Written as DNA, the CDR3 is TGTGCCAGCAGCCTCCGGGACAGGTTAACAGATACGCAGTATTTT. Translation: CASSLRDRLTDTQYF.

The chain employs TRBV6-2 or TRBV6-3 and TRBJ1-2, with TRBD1 matching 8 bases. Germline V lookup: CDR1 MNHEY, CDR2 SVGEGT. V was clipped by 5 bases and J by 0 bases; unmatched bases: 8. CDR3 length: 16 residues. This chain's CDR3 is CASSLISGGPNYGYTF. The CDR3 DNA follows: TGTGCCAGCAGTCTTATTTCAGGGGGCCCTAACTATGGCTACACCTTC.

In this sample, this clonotype turned up a few times. This chain links TRBV9 with TRBJ2-5; D ambiguous. CDR3 length equals 13 residues. Trimming took 0 bases from V and 7 from J, leaving 10 bases between them. Germline CDR1 SGDLS, CDR2 YYNGEE. DNA of the CDR3: TGTGCCAGCAGCGTAGGGGTGGGGTTGACCCAGTACTTC. Its translation is CASSVGVGLTQYF.

This clonotype showed up just a few times. The rearrangement uses TRBV6-2 or TRBV6-3 and TRBJ1-2; D not resolved. The germline V gene encodes CDR1 MNHEY and CDR2 SVGEGT. V was pared by 2 bases and J by 3 bases, with 13 bases between. The CDR3 spans 15 residues. The CDR3 here is CASSYGSGYDYGYTF. Written as DNA, the CDR3 is TGTGCCAGCAGTTACGGGAGCGGGTACGACTATGGCTACACCTTC.